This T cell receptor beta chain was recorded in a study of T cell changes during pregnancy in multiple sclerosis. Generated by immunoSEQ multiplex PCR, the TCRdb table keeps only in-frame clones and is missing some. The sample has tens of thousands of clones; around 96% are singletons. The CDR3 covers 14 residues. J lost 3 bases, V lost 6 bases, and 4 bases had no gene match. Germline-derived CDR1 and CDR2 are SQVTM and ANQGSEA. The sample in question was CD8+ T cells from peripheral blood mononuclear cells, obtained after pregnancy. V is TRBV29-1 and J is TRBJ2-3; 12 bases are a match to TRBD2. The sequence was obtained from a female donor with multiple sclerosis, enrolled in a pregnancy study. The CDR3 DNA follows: TGCAGCGTGGCCGGGACTAGCGGGACAGATACGCAGTATTTT. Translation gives CSVAGTSGTDTQYF.